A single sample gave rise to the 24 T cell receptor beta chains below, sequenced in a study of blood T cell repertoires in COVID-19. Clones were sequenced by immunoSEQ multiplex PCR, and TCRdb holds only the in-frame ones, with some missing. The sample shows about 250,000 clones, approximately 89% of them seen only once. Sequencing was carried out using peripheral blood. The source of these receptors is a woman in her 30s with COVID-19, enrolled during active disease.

CDR3 amino acids: CASSPGGRETQYF. CDR3 sequence (DNA): TGCGCCAGCAGCCCGGGGGGCCGAGAGACCCAGTACTTC. V usage is TRBV5-1 and J usage is TRBJ2-5, with D maybe TRBD2 (7 bases). The ends were cut back, 4 bases at V and 4 bases at J, with 11 bases in the middle. Per germline, CDR1 SGHRS and CDR2 YFSETQ. CDR3 length equals 13 residues.

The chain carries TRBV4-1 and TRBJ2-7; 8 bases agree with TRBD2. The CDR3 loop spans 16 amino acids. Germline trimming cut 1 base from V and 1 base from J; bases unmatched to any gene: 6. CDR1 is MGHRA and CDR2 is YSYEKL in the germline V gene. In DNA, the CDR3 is TGCGCCAGCAGCCAAGTTAGAGCTAGCGGGTCCTACGAGCAGTACTTC. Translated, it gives CASSQVRASGSYEQYF.

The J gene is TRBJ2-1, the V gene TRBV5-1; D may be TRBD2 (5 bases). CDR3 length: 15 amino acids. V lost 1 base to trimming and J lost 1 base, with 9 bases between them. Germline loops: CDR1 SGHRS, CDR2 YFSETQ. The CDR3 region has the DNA TGCGCCAGCAGCTTGACTAGTGTGTCCTACAATGAGCAGTTCTTC. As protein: CASSLTSVSYNEQFF.

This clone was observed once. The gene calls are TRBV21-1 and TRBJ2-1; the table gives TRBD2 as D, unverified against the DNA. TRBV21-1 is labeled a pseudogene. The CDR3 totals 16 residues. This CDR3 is CASSSHSGLPLCEQFF. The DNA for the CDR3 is TGTGCCAGCAGCAGCCATTCAGGACTACCCCTTTGCGAGCAGTTCTTC.

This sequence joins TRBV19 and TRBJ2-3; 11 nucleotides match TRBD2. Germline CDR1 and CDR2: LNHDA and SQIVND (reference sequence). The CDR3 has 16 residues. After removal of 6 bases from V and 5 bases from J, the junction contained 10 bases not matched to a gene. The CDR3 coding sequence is TGTGCCAGTAGACTTCTAGCGGGGGGATCTTTAGATACGCAGTATTTT. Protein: CASRLLAGGSLDTQYF. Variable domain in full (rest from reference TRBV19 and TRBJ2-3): DGGITQSPKYLFRKEGQNVTLSCEQNLNHDAMYWYRQDPGQGLRLIYYSQIVNDFQKGDIAEGYSVSREKKESFPLTVTSAQKNPTAFYLCASRLLAGGSLDTQYFGPGTRLTVL.

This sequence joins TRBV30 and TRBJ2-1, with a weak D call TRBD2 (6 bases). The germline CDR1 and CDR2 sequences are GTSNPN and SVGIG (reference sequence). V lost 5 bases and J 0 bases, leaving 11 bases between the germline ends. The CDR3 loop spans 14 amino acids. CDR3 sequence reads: CAWERGGSYNEQFF. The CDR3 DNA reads TGTGCCTGGGAGAGGGGAGGCTCCTACAATGAGCAGTTCTTC.

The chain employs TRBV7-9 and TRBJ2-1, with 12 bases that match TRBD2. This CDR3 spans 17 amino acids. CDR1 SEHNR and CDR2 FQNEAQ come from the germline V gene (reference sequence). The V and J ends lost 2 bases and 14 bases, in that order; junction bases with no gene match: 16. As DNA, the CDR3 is TGTGCCAGCAGCTTACTGACCTACCGACTAGCGGGAGAACCCGAGTTCTTC. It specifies CASSLLTYRLAGEPEFF. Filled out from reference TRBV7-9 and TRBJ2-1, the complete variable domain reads DTGVSQNPRHKITKRGQNVTFRCDPISEHNRLYWYRQTLGQGPEFLTYFQNEAQLEKSRLLSDRFSAERPKGSFSTLEIQRTEQGDSAMYLCASSLLTYRLAGEPEFFGPGTRLTVL.

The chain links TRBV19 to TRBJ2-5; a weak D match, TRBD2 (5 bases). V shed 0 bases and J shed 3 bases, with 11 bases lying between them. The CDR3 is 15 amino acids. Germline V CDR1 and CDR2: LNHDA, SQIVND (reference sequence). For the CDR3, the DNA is TGTGCCAGTAGTATAGATCCGGTCGGGGAAGAGACCCAGTACTTC. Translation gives CASSIDPVGEETQYF.

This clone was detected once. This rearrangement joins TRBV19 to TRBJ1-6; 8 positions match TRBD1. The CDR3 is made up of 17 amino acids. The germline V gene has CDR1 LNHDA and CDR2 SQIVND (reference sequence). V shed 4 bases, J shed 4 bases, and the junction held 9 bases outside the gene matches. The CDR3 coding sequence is TGTGCCAGTAGTACAATCCCGGACAGGGCTTATAATTCACCCCTCCACTTT. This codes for CASSTIPDRAYNSPLHF.

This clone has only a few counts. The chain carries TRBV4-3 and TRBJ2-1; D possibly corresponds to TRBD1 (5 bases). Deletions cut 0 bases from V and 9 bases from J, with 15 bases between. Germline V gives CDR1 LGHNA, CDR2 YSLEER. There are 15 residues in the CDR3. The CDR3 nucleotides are TGCGCCAGCAGCCAAGATTATCGCCGAGACAGTGAGCAGTTCTTC. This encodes CASSQDYRRDSEQFF.

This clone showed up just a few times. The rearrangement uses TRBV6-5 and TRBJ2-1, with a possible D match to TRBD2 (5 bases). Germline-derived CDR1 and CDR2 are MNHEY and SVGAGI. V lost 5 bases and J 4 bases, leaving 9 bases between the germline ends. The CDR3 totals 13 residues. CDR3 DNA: TGTGCCAGCAGTAGCGGTCAGTACAATGAGCAGTTCTTC. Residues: CASSSGQYNEQFF.

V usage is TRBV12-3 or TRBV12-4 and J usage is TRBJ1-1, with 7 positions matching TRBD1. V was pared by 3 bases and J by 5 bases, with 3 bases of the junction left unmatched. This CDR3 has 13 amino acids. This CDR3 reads CASSLTGTTEAFF. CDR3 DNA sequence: TGTGCCAGCAGTTTGACAGGGACAACTGAAGCTTTCTTT.

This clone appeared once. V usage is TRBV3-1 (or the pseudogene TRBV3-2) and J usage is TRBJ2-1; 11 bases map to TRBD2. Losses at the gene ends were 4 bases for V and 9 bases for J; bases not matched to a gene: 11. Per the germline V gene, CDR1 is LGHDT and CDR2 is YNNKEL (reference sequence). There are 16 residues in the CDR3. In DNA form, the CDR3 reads TGTGCCAGCAGCCCTGAAATAGCGGGAGGGCCGGGTGAGCAGTTCTTC. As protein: CASSPEIAGGPGEQFF.

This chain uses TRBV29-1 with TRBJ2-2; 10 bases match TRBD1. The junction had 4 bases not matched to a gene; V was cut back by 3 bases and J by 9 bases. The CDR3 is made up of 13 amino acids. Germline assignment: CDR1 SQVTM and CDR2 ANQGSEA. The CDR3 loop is CSVDGQGGRELFF. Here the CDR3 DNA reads TGCAGCGTTGACGGACAGGGGGGCCGGGAGCTGTTTTTT.

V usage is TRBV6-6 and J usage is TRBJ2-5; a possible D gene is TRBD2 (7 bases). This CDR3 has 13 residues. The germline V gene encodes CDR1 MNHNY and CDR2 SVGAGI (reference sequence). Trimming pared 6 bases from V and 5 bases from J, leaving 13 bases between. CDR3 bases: TGTGCCAGCAGCTGGGGGGGCCGGGAGACCCAGTACTTC. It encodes CASSWGGRETQYF.

CDR3 DNA: TGTGCCAGCAGCTTGAAGGGGGCGAGGAACACTGAAGCTTTCTTT. Its protein is CASSLKGARNTEAFF. The gene calls are TRBV5-6 and TRBJ1-1; TRBD1 agrees at 7 bases. CDR1 is SGHDT, CDR2 YYEEEE, per germline. The length of the CDR3 is 15 residues. Trimming removed 1 base from V and 1 base from J; junction bases left unmatched: 4. The full variable domain, with the rest looked up from reference TRBV5-6 and TRBJ1-1, is DAGVTQSPTHLIKTRGQQVTLRCSPKSGHDTVSWYQQALGQGPQFIFQYYEEEERQRGNFPDRFSGHQFPNYSSELNVNALLLGDSALYLCASSLKGARNTEAFFGQGTRLTVV.

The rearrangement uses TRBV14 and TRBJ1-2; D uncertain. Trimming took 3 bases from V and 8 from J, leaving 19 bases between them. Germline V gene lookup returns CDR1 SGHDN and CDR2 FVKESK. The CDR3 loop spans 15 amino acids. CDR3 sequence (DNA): TGTGCCAGCAGCCACCCCAGACCCGATGCTAGGGGCTACACCTTC. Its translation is CASSHPRPDARGYTF.

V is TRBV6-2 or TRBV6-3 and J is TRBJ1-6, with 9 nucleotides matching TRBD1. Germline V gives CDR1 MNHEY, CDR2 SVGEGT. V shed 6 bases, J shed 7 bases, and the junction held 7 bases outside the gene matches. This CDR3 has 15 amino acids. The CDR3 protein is CASSPNGQGNSPLHF. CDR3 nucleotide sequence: TGTGCCAGCAGCCCCAACGGACAGGGGAATTCACCCCTCCACTTT.

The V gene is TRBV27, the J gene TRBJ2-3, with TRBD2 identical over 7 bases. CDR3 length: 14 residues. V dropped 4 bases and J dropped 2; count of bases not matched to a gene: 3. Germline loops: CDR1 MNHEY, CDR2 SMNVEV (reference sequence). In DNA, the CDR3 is TGTGCCAGCAGTTCTAGCGGTTACACAGATACGCAGTATTTT. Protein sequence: CASSSSGYTDTQYF.

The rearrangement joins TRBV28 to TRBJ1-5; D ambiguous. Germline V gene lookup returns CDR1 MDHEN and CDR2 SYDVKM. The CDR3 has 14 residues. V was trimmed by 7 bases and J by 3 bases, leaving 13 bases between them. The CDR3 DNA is TGTGCCAGCACCCCCCCGGGAGACAATCAGCCCCAGCATTTT. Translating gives CASTPPGDNQPQHF.

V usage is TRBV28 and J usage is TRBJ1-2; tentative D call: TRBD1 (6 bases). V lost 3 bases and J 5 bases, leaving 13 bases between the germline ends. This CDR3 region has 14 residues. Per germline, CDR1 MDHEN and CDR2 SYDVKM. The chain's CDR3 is CASSFSGVGYGYTF. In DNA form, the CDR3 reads TGTGCCAGCAGTTTTTCAGGGGTGGGGTATGGCTACACCTTC.

CDR3 DNA sequence: TGTGCCAGCAGCGTAGCCCCCCTAAGCTCTGGAAACACCATATATTTT. Translating it yields CASSVAPLSSGNTIYF. V gene TRBV9 combines with J gene TRBJ1-3, with unresolved D. Germline CDR1 is SGDLS and CDR2 is YYNGEE. Trimming shortened V by 0 bases and J by 0 bases, and 10 bases separated the two germline ends. CDR3 size: 16 residues.

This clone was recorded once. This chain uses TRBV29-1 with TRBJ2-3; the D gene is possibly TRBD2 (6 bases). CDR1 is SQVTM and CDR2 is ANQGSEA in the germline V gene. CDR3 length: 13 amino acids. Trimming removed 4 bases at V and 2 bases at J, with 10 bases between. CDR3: CSVGGRSTDTQYF. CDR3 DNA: TGCAGCGTTGGAGGGAGGTCCACAGATACGCAGTATTTT.

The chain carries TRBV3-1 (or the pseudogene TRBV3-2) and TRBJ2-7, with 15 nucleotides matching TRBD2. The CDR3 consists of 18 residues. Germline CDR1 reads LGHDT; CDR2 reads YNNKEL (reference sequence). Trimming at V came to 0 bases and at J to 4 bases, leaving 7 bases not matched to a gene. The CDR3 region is CASSQEGLAGGPGYEQYF. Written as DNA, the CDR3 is TGTGCCAGCAGCCAAGAAGGACTAGCGGGGGGGCCGGGATACGAGCAGTACTTC.